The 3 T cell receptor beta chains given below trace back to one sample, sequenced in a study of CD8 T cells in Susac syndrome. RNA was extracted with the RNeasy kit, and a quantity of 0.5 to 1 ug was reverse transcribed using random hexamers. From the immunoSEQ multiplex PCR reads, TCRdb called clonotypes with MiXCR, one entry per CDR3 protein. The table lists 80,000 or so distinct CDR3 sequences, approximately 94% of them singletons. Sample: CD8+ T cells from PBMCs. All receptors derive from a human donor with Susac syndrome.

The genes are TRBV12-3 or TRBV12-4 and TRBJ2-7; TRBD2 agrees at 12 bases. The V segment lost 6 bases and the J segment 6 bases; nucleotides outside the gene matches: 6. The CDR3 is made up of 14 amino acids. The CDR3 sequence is CASRSSGGASEQYF. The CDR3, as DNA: TGTGCCAGCAGGTCTAGCGGGGGGGCCTCCGAGCAGTACTTC.

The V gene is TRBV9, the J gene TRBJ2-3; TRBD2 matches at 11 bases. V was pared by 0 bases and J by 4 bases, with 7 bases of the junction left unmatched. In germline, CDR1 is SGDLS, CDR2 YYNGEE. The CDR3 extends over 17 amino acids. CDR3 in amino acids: CASSVVGSGGASDTQYF. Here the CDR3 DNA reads TGTGCCAGCAGCGTAGTCGGTAGCGGGGGGGCTTCAGATACGCAGTATTTT.

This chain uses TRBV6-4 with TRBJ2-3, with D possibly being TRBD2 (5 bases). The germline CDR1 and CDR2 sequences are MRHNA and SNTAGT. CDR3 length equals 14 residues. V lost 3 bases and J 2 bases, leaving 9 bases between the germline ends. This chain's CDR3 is CASSDGGSTDTQYF. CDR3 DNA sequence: TGTGCCAGCAGTGATGGCGGGTCCACAGATACGCAGTATTTT.